This passage covers 18 T cell receptor beta chains from one sample sequenced in a study of T cell repertoires in cytomegalovirus infection (dated by TCRdb to between 2019 and 2020). These TCRs are of unknown antigen specificity. For sequencing, an Illumina HiSeq 1500 was employed. The public reads were run again by TCRdb, first through fastp at Q25 and then through MiXCR, and only productive beta chains were kept. CDR3 protein sequences are deduplicated, and each keeps its most common genes and DNA. The sample includes roughly 69,000 distinct CDR3 sequences, with less than 30% observed a single time. The ten largest clonotypes hold 59% of the sample. The treatment or condition label corresponds to: in vitro stimulation with specific CMV peptide epitopes to enrich CMV-specific T cells. The sample here was CD8+ T cells from cultured PBMCs, taken from culture after CMV antigen stimulation. These TCRs come from a human donor in good health (CMV status not recorded). Some clones in this sample may be carry-over from other donors' samples.

This clonotype was detected only a few times. The chain uses TRBV28 and TRBJ2-2, with 10 nucleotides matching TRBD2. Trimming removed 7 bases from V and 2 bases from J; junction bases left unmatched: 13. This CDR3 spans 18 amino acids. Germline lookup yields CDR1 MDHEN and CDR2 SYDVKM. This chain's CDR3 is CASIFNPASGGNTGELFF. The CDR3 nucleotides are TGTGCCAGCATCTTTAACCCCGCTAGCGGGGGCAACACCGGGGAGCTGTTTTTT.

This chain joins TRBV11-2 and TRBJ1-2; D is possibly TRBD1 (5 bases). V was clipped by 6 bases and J by 3 bases, with 20 bases between them. The CDR3 extends over 16 amino acids. Germline V lookup: CDR1 SGHAT, CDR2 FQNNGV. The DNA of the CDR3 is TGTGCCAGCAGTTCTATGACCGGGACGGGGGACTATGGCTACACCTTC. Translating gives CASSSMTGTGDYGYTF.

The rearrangement links TRBV27 to TRBJ2-3, with 11 positions matching TRBD2. CDR1 is MNHEY and CDR2 is SMNVEV in the germline V gene (reference sequence). CDR3 length equals 16 residues. The junction had 8 bases not matched to a gene; V was cut back by 5 bases and J by 4 bases. CDR3 DNA sequence: TGTGCCAGCAGTCCACTTAGCGGGAGGGGCGCAGATACGCAGTATTTT. Amino acid sequence: CASSPLSGRGADTQYF.

The table lists this clonotype with many counts. The rearrangement joins TRBV12-3 or TRBV12-4 to TRBJ2-7; tentative D call: TRBD1 (6 bases). Trimming left V 5 bases short and J 1 base short, with 9 bases between. CDR3 length: 13 amino acids. CDR3 region: CASSLQGSYEQYF. CDR3 sequence (DNA): TGTGCCAGCAGTCTACAGGGATCCTACGAGCAGTACTTC.

The rearrangement links TRBV6-2 or TRBV6-3 to TRBJ2-3; TRBD2 agrees at 13 bases. The CDR3 contains 14 residues. J was trimmed by 4 bases and V by 6 bases; bases with no gene match: 1. Germline V gene sequence: CDR1 MNHEY, CDR2 SVGEGT. CDR3 sequence: CASRGLAGSDTQYF. Here the CDR3 DNA reads TGTGCCAGCAGGGGACTAGCGGGGTCAGATACGCAGTATTTT.

This clonotype has ten or more counts. V is TRBV7-2 and J is TRBJ2-3; 11 bases are a match to TRBD2. Germline V gene lookup returns CDR1 SGHTA and CDR2 FQGNSA. The CDR3 is made up of 15 amino acids. V was clipped by 5 bases and J by 5 bases; unmatched bases: 6. This CDR3 reads CASSALAGAGDTQYF. The CDR3 region has the DNA TGTGCCAGCAGCGCACTAGCGGGGGCCGGAGATACGCAGTATTTT.

J is TRBJ2-6 and V is TRBV9; 11 bases match TRBD1. Losses at the gene ends were 5 bases for V and 2 bases for J; bases not matched to a gene: 6. The CDR3 runs to 17 residues. The germline V gene has CDR1 SGDLS and CDR2 YYNGEE. CDR3 region: CASSVDRGQTGANVLTF. CDR3 sequence (DNA): TGTGCCAGCAGTGTGGACAGGGGGCAGACTGGGGCCAACGTCCTGACTTTC.

This clonotype was seen a handful of times. The J gene is TRBJ2-7, the V gene TRBV7-2; no clear D. This CDR3 contains 11 residues. Germline V CDR1 and CDR2: SGHTA, FQGNSA. The V and J ends lost 6 bases and 2 bases respectively, with 5 bases between them. The CDR3 DNA reads as TGTGCCAGCAGGAAGGCCTACGAGCAGTACTTC. As protein: CASRKAYEQYF.

CDR3: CASSAQILNLAKTQYF. The CDR3 nucleotides are TGTGCCAGTAGTGCCCAGATCCTCAACTTAGCGAAGACCCAGTACTTC. The chain joins TRBV19 to TRBJ2-5; D may be TRBD2 (5 bases). Trimming shortened V by 5 bases and J by 6 bases, and 22 bases separated the two germline ends. Germline V lookup: CDR1 LNHDA, CDR2 SQIVND (reference sequence). CDR3 length equals 16 residues.

This clonotype showed up just a few times. The gene calls are TRBV6-1 and TRBJ1-5, with 10 bases matching TRBD1. This CDR3 is built from 14 residues. Germline loops: CDR1 MNHNS, CDR2 SASEGT. The V segment lost 7 bases and the J segment 1 base; nucleotides outside the gene matches: 1. CDR3 in DNA: TGTGCCAGCAAGGACAGGGGGAGCAATCAGCCCCAGCATTTT. Its protein is CASKDRGSNQPQHF.

This clonotype was recorded many times. The junction differs from germline at one of its ends, possibly a read error. The chain has TRBV7-7 and TRBJ2-5; TRBD1 aligns across 7 bases. CDR3 length: 16 residues. Germline lookup yields CDR1 SSHAT and CDR2 FNYEAQ (reference sequence). The CDR3 nucleotides read TGTGCTAGCAGCCCCCGTCGGGGACAGACGAAAGAGACCCAGTACTTC. This encodes CASSPRRGQTKETQYF.

Comment on this clonotype: No conserved phenylalanine or tryptophan ends this CDR3, so it is likely a read error. The limits of the CDR3 on the DNA are not certain, so only TCRdb's listed CDR3 is given. J is TRBJ2-7 and V is TRBV11-2; whether TRBD2, the table's D call, matches the DNA was not checked. A total of 11 residues make up the CDR3, ends included. Germline V gene sequence: CDR1 SGHAT, CDR2 FQNNGV. CDR3 in amino acids: CASSSGALWAS.

The chain couples TRBV9 to TRBJ2-1; 7 nucleotides match TRBD2. Per the germline V gene, CDR1 is SGDLS and CDR2 is YYNGEE. This CDR3 has 14 amino acids. V lost 3 bases to trimming and J lost 10 bases; unmatched junction nucleotides: 10. Here the CDR3 reads CASSADTLAWEQFF. CDR3 DNA sequence: TGTGCCAGCAGCGCGGATACACTAGCGTGGGAGCAGTTCTTC.

The sample holds a few counts of this clonotype. V gene TRBV11-2 combines with J gene TRBJ2-5; 11 bases agree with TRBD1. Germline values: CDR1 SGHAT, CDR2 FQNNGV. This CDR3 has 15 residues. Trimming cost V 5 bases and J 4 bases; bases outside gene matches: 6. The chain's CDR3 is CASSPQDRGPETQYF. DNA for the CDR3: TGTGCCAGCAGCCCTCAGGACAGGGGGCCAGAGACCCAGTACTTC. Full variable domain (rest looked up from reference TRBV11-2 and TRBJ2-5): EAGVAQSPRYKIIEKRQSVAFWCNPISGHATLYWYQQILGQGPKLLIQFQNNGVVDDSQLPKDRFSAERLKGVDSTLKIQPAKLEDSAVYLCASSPQDRGPETQYFGPGTRLLVL.

In this sample, this clonotype turned up a few times. The rearrangement links TRBV7-9 to TRBJ2-2; 9 bases match TRBD1. V dropped 5 bases and J dropped 5; count of bases not matched to a gene: 6. CDR1 and CDR2 (germline): SEHNR, FQNEAQ (reference sequence). The CDR3 has 15 residues. For the CDR3, the DNA is TGTGCCAGCAGCACCTCGACAGGGGGAACCGGGGAGCTGTTTTTT. Encoded protein: CASSTSTGGTGELFF.

This clonotype has a handful of counts. The chain combines TRBV28 with TRBJ2-7; D tentatively fits TRBD1 or TRBD2 (5 bases each). V lost 5 bases and J lost 4, with 9 bases in between. This CDR3 has 12 residues. The germline V gene encodes CDR1 MDHEN and CDR2 SYDVKM. For the CDR3, the DNA is TGTGCCAGCAGTGAAGGGGAGTACGAGCAGTACTTC. This sequence encodes CASSEGEYEQYF.

This clonotype was counted at least ten times. The chain recombines TRBV25-1 with TRBJ2-1; TRBD2 might be the D (6 bases). With 2 bases removed from V and 4 bases from J, the gap between germline ends came to 12 bases. The CDR3 loop spans 15 amino acids. Germline V gene sequence: CDR1 MGHDK, CDR2 SYGVNS. The CDR3 DNA reads as TGTGCCAGCAGTGAAAATCCGGAGGGTTACAATGAGCAGTTCTTC. This codes for CASSENPEGYNEQFF.

The chain recombines TRBV10-3 with TRBJ2-7; D might be TRBD1 (6 bases). CDR3 size: 11 residues. The V gene's germline CDR1 is ENHRY and CDR2 SYGVKD. V was cut by 4 bases and J by 6 bases, with 7 bases left in between. This CDR3 reads CAISAGVEQYF. The CDR3 DNA follows: TGTGCCATCAGTGCAGGGGTCGAGCAGTACTTC.